This TCR beta chain was sequenced in a study of blood T cell repertoires in COVID-19. Study summary: Samples of COVID-19 (acute and convalescent) were obtained from the United States, Italy and Spain.

The CDR3 is made up of 15 amino acids. Trimming stripped 6 bases from V and 8 bases from J, with 22 bases between. The germline gives CDR1 MNHEY, CDR2 SVGAGI. In the authors' workflow: Reference gene primers were amplified, and this amplification served to estimate nucleated cell counts. Libraries were prepared by immunoSEQ multiplex PCR; TCRdb keeps only in-frame clonotypes and omits some of them. Clone size and the V and J calls come from that table; the DNA yielded D and trimming. This table holds under 350,000 clones, approximately 83% found once. The sequence was collected from a woman between 65 and 79 years old with acute or convalescent COVID-19. The chain joins TRBV6-5 to TRBJ1-2; D is perhaps TRBD1 (6 bases). Specimen: peripheral blood. Here the CDR3 DNA reads TGTGCCAGCAGCCCCGGGGGGGGGCGATTATGGGGCTACACCTTC. Its translation is CASSPGGGRLWGYTF.